Each of the 10 T cell receptor beta chains below was sequenced from the same sample in a study of blood T cell repertoires in COVID-19. Produced via immunoSEQ multiplex PCR; TCRdb's table is partial and in-frame only. Of more than 95,000 clones listed, approximately 87% are singletons. Material: peripheral blood. The receptors originated from a man in his 70s who had recovered from COVID-19.

The V gene is TRBV18, the J gene TRBJ2-5, with 10 positions matching TRBD1. Germline CDR1 reads KGHSH; CDR2 reads LQKENI. The CDR3 spans 13 residues. The V segment lost 6 bases and the J segment 5 bases; nucleotides outside the gene matches: 3. The CDR3 protein is CASSPDRGETQYF. Here the CDR3 DNA reads TGTGCCAGCTCCCCGGACAGGGGGGAGACCCAGTACTTC.

CDR3 coding DNA: TGTGCCAGCAGTCCGGACAGGGGGTACGGAAACACCATATATTTT. Translation gives CASSPDRGYGNTIYF. The chain employs TRBV6-2 or TRBV6-3 and TRBJ1-3, with 10 bases matching TRBD1. CDR1 is MNHEY and CDR2 is SVGEGT in the germline V gene. The CDR3 is made up of 15 amino acids. Trimming at V came to 5 bases and at J to 4 bases, leaving 5 bases not matched to a gene.

Turning to this clone: Other nucleotide sequences in the sample specify the same CDR3. The gene calls are TRBV7-2 and TRBJ2-7, with 11 bases matching TRBD2. With V trimmed by 1 base and J by 3 bases, 2 bases remained unmatched. This CDR3 contains 15 residues. Germline CDR1 reads SGHTA; CDR2 reads FQGNSA. The CDR3 DNA reads as TGTGCCAGCAGCTTAGGGCTAGCGGGAGGCTACGAGCAGTACTTC. Its protein product is CASSLGLAGGYEQYF.

This rearrangement joins TRBV9 to TRBJ2-3; 7 positions agree with TRBD2. Trimming removed 0 bases from V and 0 bases from J; junction bases left unmatched: 4. Looked up from germline, CDR1 is SGDLS and CDR2 is YYNGEE. The CDR3 contains 16 residues. CDR3 amino acids: CASSVGGRGSTDTQYF. CDR3 DNA sequence: TGTGCCAGCAGCGTAGGTGGGCGGGGGAGCACAGATACGCAGTATTTT.

J is TRBJ2-3 and V is TRBV28, with D possibly being TRBD1 (6 bases). Trimming stripped 3 bases from V and 3 bases from J, with 22 bases between. The CDR3 is 18 amino acids. Germline V gene data show CDR1 as MDHEN and CDR2 as SYDVKM. The CDR3 DNA sequence: TGTGCCAGCAGTTTCAGGGGAAGGGGTCATTGGTTGACAGATACGCAGTATTTT. Protein sequence: CASSFRGRGHWLTDTQYF.

This clone appeared a single time. The chain recombines TRBV9 with TRBJ1-1; D is unresolved. V was trimmed by 0 bases and J by 3 bases, leaving 12 bases between them. The germline CDR1 and CDR2 sequences are SGDLS and YYNGEE. The CDR3 loop spans 15 amino acids. This chain's CDR3 is CASSVGGGSDTEAFF. The CDR3 bases are TGTGCCAGCAGCGTAGGAGGAGGCAGCGACACTGAAGCTTTCTTT.

The chain joins TRBV7-8 to TRBJ1-5, with D possibly being TRBD1 (5 bases). Deletions cut 1 base from V and 6 bases from J, with 13 bases between. Germline-derived CDR1 and CDR2 are SGHVS and FQNEAQ. CDR3 length equals 15 residues. DNA for the CDR3: TGTGCCAGCAGCTTAGTAGGAGGGGCAGGTCAGCCCCAGCATTTT. Amino acid sequence: CASSLVGGAGQPQHF.

The rearrangement links TRBV5-4 to TRBJ2-7; D is possibly TRBD1 (5 bases). Per the germline V gene, CDR1 is SGHNT and CDR2 is YYREEE (reference sequence). This CDR3 comprises 14 residues. Trimming removed 4 bases at V and 0 bases at J, with 11 bases between. CDR3 sequence: CASSVRVHSYEQYF. In DNA, the CDR3 is TGTGCCAGCAGCGTCAGGGTTCACTCCTACGAGCAGTACTTC. Full variable domain (missing parts from reference TRBV5-4 and TRBJ2-7): ETGVTQSPTHLIKTRGQQVTLRCSSQSGHNTVSWYQQALGQGPQFIFQYYREEENGRGNFPPRFSGLQFPNYSSELNVNALELDDSALYLCASSVRVHSYEQYFGPGTRLTVT.

In this sample, this clone turned up a few times. The chain uses TRBV18 and TRBJ2-1; 13 bases are shared with TRBD2. With 1 base clipped from V and 6 bases from J, the junction kept 3 bases outside the gene matches. Germline CDR1 KGHSH, CDR2 LQKENI. The CDR3 extends over 16 amino acids. CDR3 DNA sequence: TGTGCCAGCTCACCACTAACTAGCGGGGGGGCCAATGAGCAGTTCTTC. Translating it yields CASSPLTSGGANEQFF.

The chain joins TRBV19 to TRBJ1-5; possible D gene TRBD1, 5 bases. There are 13 residues in the CDR3. V dropped 5 bases and J dropped 5 bases, with 10 bases sitting between them. Germline-derived CDR1 and CDR2 are LNHDA and SQIVND (reference sequence). The DNA for the CDR3 is TGTGCCAGTAGTGAAAAAGGGGATCAGCCCCAGCATTTT. It translates to CASSEKGDQPQHF.